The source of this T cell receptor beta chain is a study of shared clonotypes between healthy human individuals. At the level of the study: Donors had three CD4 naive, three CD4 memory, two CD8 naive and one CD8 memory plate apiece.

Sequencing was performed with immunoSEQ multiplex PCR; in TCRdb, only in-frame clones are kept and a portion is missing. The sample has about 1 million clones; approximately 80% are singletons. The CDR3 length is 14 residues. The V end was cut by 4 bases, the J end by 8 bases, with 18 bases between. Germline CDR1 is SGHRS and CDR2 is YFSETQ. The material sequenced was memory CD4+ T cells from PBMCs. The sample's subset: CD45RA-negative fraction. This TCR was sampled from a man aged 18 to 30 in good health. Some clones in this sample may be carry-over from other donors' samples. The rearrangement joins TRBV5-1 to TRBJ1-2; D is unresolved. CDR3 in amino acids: CASSKHPNSRGYTF. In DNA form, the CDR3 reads TGCGCCAGCAGCAAACACCCCAACTCTCGGGGCTACACCTTC.